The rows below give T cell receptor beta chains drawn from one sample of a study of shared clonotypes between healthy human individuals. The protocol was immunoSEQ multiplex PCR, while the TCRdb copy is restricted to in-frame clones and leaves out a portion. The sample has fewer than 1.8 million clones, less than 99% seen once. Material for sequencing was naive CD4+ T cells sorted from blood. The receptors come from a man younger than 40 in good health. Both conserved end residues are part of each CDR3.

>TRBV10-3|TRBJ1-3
CAATGLSGNTIYF
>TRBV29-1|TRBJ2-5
CSVKRLAGLQETQYF
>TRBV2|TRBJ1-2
CDSSPVAF
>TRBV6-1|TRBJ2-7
CASSEPGFYEQYF
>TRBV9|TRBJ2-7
CASSGTGTSGTYEQYF
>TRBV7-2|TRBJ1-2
CASSLGAGGNYGYTF
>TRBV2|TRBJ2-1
CARDRGGGYNEQFF
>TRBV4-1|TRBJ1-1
CASSQQGQGNTEAFF
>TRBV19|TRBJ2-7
CASNFRSYEQYF
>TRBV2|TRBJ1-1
CARGTGRSPGAFF
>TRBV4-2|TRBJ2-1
CASSQDGGGSNEQFF
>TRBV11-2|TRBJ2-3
CASSPHLDRGTDTQYF
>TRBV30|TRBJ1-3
CAWSRGTGNTIYF
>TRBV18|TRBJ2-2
CASSQAGTTNTGELFF
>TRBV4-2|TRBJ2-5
CASSQDLLAGVAYQETQYF
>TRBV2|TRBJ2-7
CATGVQGVSYEQYF
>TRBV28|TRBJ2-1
CASSPRLAGGGYEQFF
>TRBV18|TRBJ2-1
CASSPKTLAGLGNEQFF
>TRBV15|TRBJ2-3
CATSRGLAGATDTQYF
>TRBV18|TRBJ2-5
CASSPHVEETQYF
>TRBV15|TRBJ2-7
CATSRRNLGEFTYEQYF
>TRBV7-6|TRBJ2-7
CASSSGFGTGGGEQYF
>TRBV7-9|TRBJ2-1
CASRVTGGRDEQFF
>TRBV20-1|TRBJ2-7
CSAEGLYEQYF
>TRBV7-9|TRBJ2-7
CASSLIAGTEQYF
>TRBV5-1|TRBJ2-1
CASTRTGTYSYNEQFF